This T cell receptor (beta chain) was sequenced for a study of blood T cell repertoires in COVID-19. Looking at the study overall: Acute and convalescent COVID-19 samples came from the United States, Italy and Spain.

This CDR3 has 14 residues. J was trimmed by 5 bases and V by 5 bases; bases with no gene match: 7. Germline assignment: CDR1 SNHLY and CDR2 FYNNEI. Profiling relied on immunoSEQ multiplex PCR, and the TCRdb table lists in-frame clones only, not all of them. The sample has about 270,000 clones, around 84% seen once. The clonotype was recovered from a man in his late teens or twenties who had recovered from COVID-19. V is TRBV2 and J is TRBJ1-2; 8 bases map to TRBD1. The sequencing input was PBMCs or T cells enriched from blood (not recorded which). The CDR3 loop reads CASSFRTGLYGYTF. The DNA for the CDR3 is TGTGCCAGCAGTTTCCGGACAGGGTTGTATGGCTACACCTTC.